Included here is one T cell receptor (beta chain) sequence, with context. Its specificity is not known. Repertoires were generated with immunoSEQ multiplex PCR, while TCRdb's copy carries only in-frame clones and drops some. This table has 5,000 or so clones, approximately 86% appearing once. Patients had either synchronous oligometastatic disease or delayed solitary brain metastasis recurrence. These data belong to a study of T cells in lung cancer brain metastases. Study details: About 85% of the 20 patients had a tobacco use history. Findings and caveats of the study: FFPE DNA fragmentation may have prevented retrieving the complete T cell repertoire.

This receptor was obtained from a man between 65 and 80 years old with non-small cell lung cancer. The sample comprised tumor tissue from the primary lung tumor.

CDR3: CASSFRQRAREKLFF. CDR3 coding DNA: TGTGCCAGCAGCTTTCGGCAGAGGGCTCGCGAAAAACTGTTTTTT. V is TRBV7-2 and J is TRBJ1-4; D remains unclear. This CDR3 spans 15 amino acids. V was trimmed by 3 bases and J by 8 bases, leaving 16 bases between them. In germline, CDR1 is SGHTA, CDR2 FQGNSA.